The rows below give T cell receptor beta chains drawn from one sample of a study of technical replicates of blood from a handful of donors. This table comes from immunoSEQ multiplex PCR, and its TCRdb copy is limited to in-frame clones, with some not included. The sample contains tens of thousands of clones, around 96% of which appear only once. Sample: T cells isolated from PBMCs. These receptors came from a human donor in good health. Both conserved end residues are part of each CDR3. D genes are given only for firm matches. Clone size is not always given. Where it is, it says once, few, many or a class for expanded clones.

CDR3 protein: CASSLSGAFVDEQFF; CDR3 DNA: TGTGCCAGCAGCCTATCGGGTGCGTTTGTGGATGAGCAGTTCTTC; clone size: .; V gene: TRBV7-3; J gene: TRBJ2-1; D gene: .
CDR3 protein: CASSWDRGNTEAFF; CDR3 DNA: TGCGCCAGCAGCTGGGACAGGGGTAACACTGAAGCTTTCTTT; clone size: .; V gene: TRBV4-1; J gene: TRBJ1-1; D gene: TRBD1
CDR3 protein: CASSRPRQGAGELFF; CDR3 DNA: TGTGCCAGTAGTCGGCCGCGACAGGGGGCCGGGGAGCTGTTTTTT; clone size: .; V gene: TRBV19; J gene: TRBJ2-2; D gene: TRBD1
CDR3 protein: CASSLEKTGGSYEQYF; CDR3 DNA: TGTGCCAGCAGCTTAGAGAAGACAGGGGGGTCCTACGAGCAGTACTTC; clone size: .; V gene: TRBV11-3; J gene: TRBJ2-7; D gene: TRBD1
CDR3 protein: CASRRVSGNTIYF; CDR3 DNA: TGTGCCAGCAGGAGAGTCTCTGGAAACACCATATATTTT; clone size: .; V gene: TRBV6-1; J gene: TRBJ1-3; D gene: .
CDR3 protein: CASSKLAAYTDTQYF; CDR3 DNA: TGTGCCAGCAGTAAACTAGCGGCGTACACAGATACGCAGTATTTT; clone size: once; V gene: TRBV6-1; J gene: TRBJ2-3; D gene: TRBD2
CDR3 protein: CASSEDHSYEQFF; CDR3 DNA: TGTGCCAGCAGTGAGGATCACAGCTATGAGCAGTTCTTC; clone size: .; V gene: TRBV2; J gene: TRBJ2-1; D gene: .
CDR3 protein: CASSGREPTYEQYF; CDR3 DNA: TGTGCCAGCAGTGGGCGGGAGCCCACCTACGAGCAGTACTTC; clone size: .; V gene: TRBV25-1; J gene: TRBJ2-7; D gene: TRBD2
CDR3 protein: CASSMHGTGLYEQYF; CDR3 DNA: TGTGCCAGCAGCATGCATGGGACAGGGCTATACGAGCAGTACTTC; clone size: .; V gene: TRBV5-4; J gene: TRBJ2-7; D gene: TRBD1
CDR3 protein: CASSVTPTPGTSGSYTDTQYF; CDR3 DNA: TGTGCCAGCAGTGTTACACCAACCCCCGGGACTAGCGGTTCATACACAGATACGCAGTATTTT; clone size: .; V gene: TRBV2; J gene: TRBJ2-3; D gene: TRBD2
CDR3 protein: CASSLVRSSYEQYF; CDR3 DNA: TGTGCCAGCAGCTTAGTTAGGAGCTCCTACGAGCAGTACTTC; clone size: .; V gene: TRBV11-2; J gene: TRBJ2-7; D gene: .
CDR3 protein: CAISEGQGAAQPQHF; CDR3 DNA: TGTGCCATCAGTGAAGGACAGGGGGCTGCTCAGCCCCAGCATTTT; clone size: .; V gene: TRBV10-3; J gene: TRBJ1-5; D gene: TRBD1
CDR3 protein: CASSPRRGSNQPQHF; CDR3 DNA: TGTGCCAGCAGTCCCCGCAGGGGAAGCAATCAGCCCCAGCATTTT; clone size: .; V gene: TRBV6-5; J gene: TRBJ1-5; D gene: .
CDR3 protein: CASSLIPGQNNNEQFF; CDR3 DNA: TGCGCCAGCAGCTTGATCCCCGGACAGAATAACAATGAGCAGTTCTTC; clone size: .; V gene: TRBV5-1; J gene: TRBJ2-1; D gene: .
CDR3 protein: CASSLVESGIQYF; CDR3 DNA: TGTGCCAGCAGCTTAGTTGAATCGGGCATTCAGTACTTC; clone size: .; V gene: TRBV7-9; J gene: TRBJ2-4; D gene: .
CDR3 protein: CATSRGGLNSNQPQHF; CDR3 DNA: TGTGCCACCAGCAGAGGAGGCCTAAATAGCAATCAGCCCCAGCATTTT; clone size: .; V gene: TRBV15; J gene: TRBJ1-5; D gene: .
CDR3 protein: CASSPRTGVSYEQYF; CDR3 DNA: TGTGCCAGCTCCCCCCGGACAGGGGTGTCCTACGAGCAGTACTTC; clone size: .; V gene: TRBV18; J gene: TRBJ2-7; D gene: TRBD1
CDR3 protein: CASGQGLAGSFEQFF; CDR3 DNA: TGTGCTAGTGGCCAAGGACTAGCGGGATCTTTTGAGCAGTTCTTC; clone size: .; V gene: TRBV12-5; J gene: TRBJ2-1; D gene: TRBD2
CDR3 protein: CASSLTGGRAADTQYF; CDR3 DNA: TGCGCCAGCAGCTTGACGGGCGGGAGGGCCGCAGATACGCAGTATTTT; clone size: .; V gene: TRBV5-1; J gene: TRBJ2-3; D gene: TRBD2
CDR3 protein: CASSRLAGRRQDNEQFF; CDR3 DNA: TGTGCCAGCAGCCGACTAGCGGGGCGACGCCAAGACAATGAGCAGTTCTTC; clone size: .; V gene: TRBV7-9; J gene: TRBJ2-1; D gene: TRBD2